The clone carrying this T cell receptor (beta chain) was counted a few times. Its antigen is still unknown. This entry belongs to a study of cytomegalovirus exposure and HLA in healthy donors. Both 60 Vbeta primers and 13 Jbeta primers went into the PCR. Assay used: immunoSEQ multiplex PCR; TCRdb lists only in-frame clones, some missing. The sample has under 150,000 clones, roughly 79% seen once. Study-wide results and limits: Per a later analysis, HLA-associated TCR beta chains showed more clonal expansion than other, equally common TCR beta chains. There were some public TCRs occurring in many donors, but most TCR sequences were rare. An analysis that came later showed most CMV-associated TCR beta chains appearing HLA-restricted.

Germline V gene sequence: CDR1 SEHNR, CDR2 FQNEAQ (reference sequence). This CDR3 comprises 16 residues. The V gene end was trimmed by 5 bases and the J gene end by 1 base; junction bases not matched to a gene: 4. This receptor was obtained from a woman aged 18-35 years in good health and CMV-seronegative. Sequencing was carried out using PBMCs. This sequence joins TRBV7-9 and TRBJ1-5; 11 positions match TRBD1. CDR3 DNA: TGTGCCAGCAGCGGACAGGGGGCGAACAGCAATCAGCCCCAGCATTTT. This sequence encodes CASSGQGANSNQPQHF.